This T cell receptor beta chain was profiled in a study of blood T cell repertoires in COVID-19 (dated by TCRdb to about 2020). Describing the broader study: The collaborator samples originated in the United States, Italy and Spain and spanned the acute and convalescent phases of COVID-19. The prospective study material was composed of cDNA or gDNA derived from T cells, B-cell-depleted T cells, or PBMCs. Deeply sampled blood TCRbeta repertoires from subjects exposed to, actively infected with, or recovered from COVID-19 were included in the dataset. The repertoires were released in a freely available public database intended as a resource for research on the immune response to SARS-CoV-2. The samples were drawn from the first 160 participants of the ongoing ImmuneRACE study and from 950 to 1,500 subjects provided by 6 global collaborators. A de-identified subject ID, COVID-19 status, age in years and sex were almost always included in the sample metadata. Where available, HLA class I and class II types were obtained from metadata supplied by the sample provider rather than from assay-based typing. The paper as a whole reports these results and caveats: How much clinical and demographic metadata was included differed by source and by participant, and the metadata was provided uncurated.

To note about this clone: No cognate antigen has been identified for it. A junction end diverges from the germline sequence, so it may reflect a read error.

The CDR3 sequence holds 11 residues, the cysteine and phenylalanine included. Only the CDR3 region is kept as DNA, spanning 33 bases read in frame from base 1. CDR1 is given as LNHNV and CDR2 as YYDKDF, both from the germline V gene (reference sequence). Each collaborating institution followed its own protocols to collect whole blood in K2EDTA tubes. Collaborator samples were shipped for TCRbeta analysis as frozen whole blood, isolated PBMCs, or DNA extracted from either sample type. TCRbeta CDR3 regions were amplified from genomic DNA by means of the immunoSEQ Assay, a bias-controlled multiplex PCR. The authors' pipeline ran thus. Within the assay, amplification of reference gene primers was used to estimate how many nucleated cells each sample contained. To quantify the absolute abundance of each unique TCRbeta CDR3 rearrangement, sequence reads were collapsed and filtered. For each sample, productive Simpson clonality was calculated as the square root of Simpson's diversity index across productive rearrangements. Entries here come from immuneACCESS through TCRdb and include only in-frame sequences with V and J called. Some clones fail to appear in such tables; in the studies checked, an unresolved V gene covers under half of the shortfall, and the cause of the remainder is unknown. V, J and clone size reflect that table, while D and trimming were determined from the DNA. The sample table contains roughly 68,000 clones; only one count was recorded for roughly 85% of them. Of the sample, around a sixth falls within the top ten clones.

Material for sequencing was peripheral blood. This chain joins TRBV15 to TRBJ1-1; the D gene cannot be resolved reliably. This TCR was recovered from a woman aged 80 or over with acute or convalescent COVID-19. The CDR3 loop reads CATSRDTEAFF. Read as DNA, the sequence is TGTGCCACCAGCAGAGACACAGAAGCTTTCTTT.